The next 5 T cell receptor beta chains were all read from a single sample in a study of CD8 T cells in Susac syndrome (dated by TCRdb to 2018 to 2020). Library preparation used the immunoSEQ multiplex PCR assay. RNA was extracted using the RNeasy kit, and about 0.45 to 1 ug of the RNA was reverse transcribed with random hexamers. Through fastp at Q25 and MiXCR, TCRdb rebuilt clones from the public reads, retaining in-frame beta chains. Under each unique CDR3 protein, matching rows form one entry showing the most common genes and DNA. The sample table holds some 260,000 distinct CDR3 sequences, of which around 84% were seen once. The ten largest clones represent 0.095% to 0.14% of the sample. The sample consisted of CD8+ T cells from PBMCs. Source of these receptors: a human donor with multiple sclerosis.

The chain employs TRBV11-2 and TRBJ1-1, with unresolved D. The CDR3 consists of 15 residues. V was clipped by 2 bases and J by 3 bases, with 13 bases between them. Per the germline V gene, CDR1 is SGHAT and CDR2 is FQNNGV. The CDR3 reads CASSLKLQTYTEAFF. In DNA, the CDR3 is TGTGCCAGCAGCTTAAAATTACAGACGTACACTGAAGCTTTCTTT.

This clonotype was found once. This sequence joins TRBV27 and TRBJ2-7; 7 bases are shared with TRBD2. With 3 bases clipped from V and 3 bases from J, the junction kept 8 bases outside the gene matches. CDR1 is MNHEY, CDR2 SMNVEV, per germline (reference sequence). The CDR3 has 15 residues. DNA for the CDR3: TGTGCCAGCAGTTTTTCTAGCGGAGGAGTCTACGAGCAGTACTTC. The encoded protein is CASSFSSGGVYEQYF.

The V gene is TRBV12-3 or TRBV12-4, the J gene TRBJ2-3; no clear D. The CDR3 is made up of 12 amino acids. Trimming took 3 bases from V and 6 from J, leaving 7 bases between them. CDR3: CASSLGYDTQYF. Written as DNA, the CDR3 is TGTGCCAGCAGTTTGGGATACGATACGCAGTATTTT.

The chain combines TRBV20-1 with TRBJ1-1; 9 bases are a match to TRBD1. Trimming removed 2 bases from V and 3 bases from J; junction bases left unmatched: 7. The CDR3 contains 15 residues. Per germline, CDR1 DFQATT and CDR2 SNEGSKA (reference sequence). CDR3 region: CSARSAGTGHTEAFF. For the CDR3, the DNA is TGCAGTGCTAGAAGTGCCGGGACAGGGCACACTGAAGCTTTCTTT.

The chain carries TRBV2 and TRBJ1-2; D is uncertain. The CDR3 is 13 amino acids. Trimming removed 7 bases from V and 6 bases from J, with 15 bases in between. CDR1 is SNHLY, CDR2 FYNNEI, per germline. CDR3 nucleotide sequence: TGTGCCAGCAAAAACCTTGCATCCCATGGCTACACCTTC. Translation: CASKNLASHGYTF.